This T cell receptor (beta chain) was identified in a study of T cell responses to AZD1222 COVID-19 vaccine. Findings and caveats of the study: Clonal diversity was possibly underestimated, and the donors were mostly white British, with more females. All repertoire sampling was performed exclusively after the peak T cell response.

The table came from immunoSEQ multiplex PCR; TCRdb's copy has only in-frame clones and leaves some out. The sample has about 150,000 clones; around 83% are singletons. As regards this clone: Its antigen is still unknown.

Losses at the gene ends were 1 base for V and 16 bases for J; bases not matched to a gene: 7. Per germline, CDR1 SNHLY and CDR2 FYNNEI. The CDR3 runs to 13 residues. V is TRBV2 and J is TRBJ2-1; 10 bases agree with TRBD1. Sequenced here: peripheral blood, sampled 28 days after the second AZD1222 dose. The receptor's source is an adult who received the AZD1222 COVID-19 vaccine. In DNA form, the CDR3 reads TGTGCCAGCAGTGAAGACTTTGGGACAGGGGATTTCTTC. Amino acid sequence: CASSEDFGTGDFF.